One sample yielded the 7 T cell receptor beta chains listed below, sequenced in a study of neoadjuvant anti-PD-1 for oral cavity cancer. Profiled with immunoSEQ multiplex PCR; TCRdb holds only in-frame clones, not every one. This sample has nearly 8,000 clones, with roughly 69% found just once. Time point noted: after neoadjuvant nivolumab, at surgical resection. Material: PBMCs, obtained after nivolumab (anti-PD-1) treatment. These receptors came from a person between 35 and 79 years old with oral cavity squamous cell carcinoma.

The chain links TRBV7-2 to TRBJ2-3; the D is unclear. The CDR3 runs to 14 residues. Trimming removed 5 bases at V and 0 bases at J, with 9 bases between. Germline CDR1 is SGHTA and CDR2 is FQGNSA. The CDR3, as DNA: TGTGCCAGCAGCCCTATCGGTAGCACAGATACGCAGTATTTT. Translated, it gives CASSPIGSTDTQYF.

This chain uses TRBV5-4 with TRBJ2-2; TRBD1 matches at 7 bases. V gave up 3 bases and J gave up 6 bases; unmatched junction bases: 11. This CDR3 spans 16 amino acids. Germline CDR1 and CDR2: SGHNT and YYREEE (reference sequence). The CDR3 coding sequence is TGTGCCAGCAGCTCCAGGACAGGTCGGCGGGCCGGGGAGCTGTTTTTT. Amino acid sequence: CASSSRTGRRAGELFF.

The chain links TRBV19 to TRBJ1-1, with 8 positions matching TRBD1. This CDR3 spans 14 amino acids. J was trimmed by 4 bases and V by 5 bases; bases with no gene match: 6. CDR1 and CDR2 from the germline V gene are LNHDA and SQIVND (reference sequence). Written as DNA, the CDR3 is TGTGCCAGTAGTCCCGACAGGGGATTCACTGAAGCTTTCTTT. Encoded protein: CASSPDRGFTEAFF.

The rearrangement joins TRBV18 to TRBJ1-2; 8 bases map to TRBD1. The CDR3 totals 17 residues. CDR1 is KGHSH and CDR2 is LQKENI in the germline V gene. V gave up 4 bases and J gave up 0 bases; unmatched junction bases: 10. In nucleotides, the CDR3 is TGTGCCAGCTCACGGAAACGGGACAGGAGCCCTAACTATGGCTACACCTTC. Its translation is CASSRKRDRSPNYGYTF. The full variable domain, completed using reference TRBV18 and TRBJ1-2, is NAGVMQNPRHLVRRRGQEARLRCSPMKGHSHVYWYRQLPEEGLKFMVYLQKENIIDESGMPKERFSAEFPKEGPSILRIQQVVRGDSAAYFCASSRKRDRSPNYGYTFGSGTRLTVV.

The chain uses TRBV6-6 and TRBJ2-2; TRBD1 or TRBD2 may be the D gene (5 bases each). This CDR3 region has 15 residues. V dropped 4 bases and J dropped 5 bases, with 14 bases sitting between them. CDR1 and CDR2 from the germline V gene are MNHNY and SVGAGI (reference sequence). The CDR3 region has the DNA TGTGCCAGCAGTTGGGGAGCAGGGCGGACCGGGGAGCTGTTTTTT. Amino acids: CASSWGAGRTGELFF.

The rearrangement uses TRBV7-9 and TRBJ1-2; tentatively, D is TRBD1 (6 bases). CDR1 SEHNR and CDR2 FQNEAQ come from the germline V gene (reference sequence). The V end was cut by 7 bases, the J end by 3 bases, with 15 bases between. CDR3 length: 14 amino acids. The DNA of the CDR3 is TGTGCCAGCAACTCCGGGGGGCTGGACTATGGCTACACCTTC. This gives the protein CASNSGGLDYGYTF.

This clone was observed a few times. This chain uses TRBV28 with TRBJ1-2; D not certain. Trimming took off 3 bases at V and 6 bases at J, with 11 bases between the two ends. CDR1 and CDR2 (germline): MDHEN, SYDVKM. CDR3 length equals 13 residues. CDR3 residues: CASSFGPANGYTF. CDR3 nucleotides: TGTGCCAGCAGTTTCGGCCCGGCCAATGGCTACACCTTC.